This TCR beta chain originates from a study of shared clonotypes between healthy human individuals. Study results and limitations: Relative to memory subsets, naive subsets generally showed larger estimated richness.

Profiled with immunoSEQ multiplex PCR; TCRdb holds only in-frame clones, not every one. This table has about a million clones, roughly 77% appearing once. This clone was observed a few times. Its antigen is undetermined. Sequencing used memory CD4+ T cells from PBMCs. The subset was: CD45RA-negative fraction. The TCR sequence derives from a man aged 18 to 29 in good health. Some clones in this sample may be carry-over from other donors' samples.

The CDR3 sequence: CASSLDYRGRGETQYF. CDR3 nucleotides: TGTGCCAGCAGCTTAGACTACAGGGGCCGCGGTGAGACCCAGTACTTC. This chain joins TRBV7-8 and TRBJ2-5, with 7 bases identical to TRBD1. The CDR3 contains 16 residues. The ends lost 1 base at V and 5 bases at J; junction bases unmatched: 10. Germline V lookup: CDR1 SGHVS, CDR2 FQNEAQ.